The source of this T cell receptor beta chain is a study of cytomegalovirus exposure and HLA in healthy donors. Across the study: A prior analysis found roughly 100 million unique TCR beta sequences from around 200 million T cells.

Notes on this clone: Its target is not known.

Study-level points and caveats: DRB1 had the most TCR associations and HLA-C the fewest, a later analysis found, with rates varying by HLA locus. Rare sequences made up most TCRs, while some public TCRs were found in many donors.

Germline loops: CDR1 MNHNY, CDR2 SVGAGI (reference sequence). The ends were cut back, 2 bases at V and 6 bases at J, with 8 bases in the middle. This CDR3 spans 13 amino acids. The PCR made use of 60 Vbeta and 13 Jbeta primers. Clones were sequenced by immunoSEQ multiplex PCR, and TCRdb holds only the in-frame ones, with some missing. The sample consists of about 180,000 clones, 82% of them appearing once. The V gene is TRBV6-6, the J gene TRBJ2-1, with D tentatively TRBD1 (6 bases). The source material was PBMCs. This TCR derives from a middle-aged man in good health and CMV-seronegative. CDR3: CASSYPGANEQFF. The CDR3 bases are TGTGCCAGCAGTTACCCAGGGGCCAATGAGCAGTTCTTC.